A selection of T cell receptor beta chains follows, all from one sample in a study of cytomegalovirus exposure and HLA in healthy donors. TCRdb's table, derived via immunoSEQ multiplex PCR, lists solely in-frame clones and lacks some. The table for this sample gives 150,000 to 200,000 clones. The sample was PBMCs. The receptors shown here come from a man aged 25 to 45 in good health and CMV-seronegative. The CDR3 runs from the conserved cysteine through the conserved F or W. D genes are given only for firm matches.

j_call cdr3_length v_call d_call cdr3_nt cdr3_aa
TRBJ2-7 19 TRBV10-2 TRBD1 TGCGCCAGCAGTGAGTTCTATGGTAGCGGGACAGGGGGTTCCTACGAGCAGTACTTC CASSEFYGSGTGGSYEQYF
TRBJ2-5 9 TRBV7-9 NA TGTGCCAGCGGAGGGGACCAGTACTTC CASGGDQYF
TRBJ2-7 14 TRBV11-2 NA TGTGCCAGCAGCTTGACTAGGGAAAGCTACGAGCAGTACTTC CASSLTRESYEQYF
TRBJ2-1 15 TRBV5-1 TRBD1 TGCGCCAGCAGCCCCGGGACAGGGCCATACAATGAGCAGTTCTTC CASSPGTGPYNEQFF
TRBJ2-5 16 TRBV25-1 TRBD2 TGTGCCAGCAGTGAATCTATTGCGGGAGCGGGCGAGACCCAGTACTTC CASSESIAGAGETQYF
TRBJ1-1 15 TRBV6-5 NA TGTGCCAGCAGCCTCCTATTTATGGGCAACACTGAAGCTTTCTTT CASSLLFMGNTEAFF
TRBJ2-3 13 TRBV6-5 NA TGTGCCAGCAGGGACAGTTCTACAGATACGCAGTATTTT CASRDSSTDTQYF
TRBJ2-7 15 TRBV5-1 NA TGCGCCAGCAGCTTGGCCCCACAGGGACCCTACGAGCAGTACTTC CASSLAPQGPYEQYF
TRBJ2-1 15 TRBV7-9 TRBD2 TGTGCCAGTCCCGACAGCGGGATCTCATACAATGAGCAGTTCTTC CASPDSGISYNEQFF
TRBJ2-7 11 TRBV5-1 NA TGCGCCAGCCGCTGGCGGGACGAGCAGTACTTC CASRWRDEQYF
TRBJ2-2 13 TRBV11-2 NA TGTGCCTCGGGACACACGAACACCGGGGAGCTGTTTTTT CASGHTNTGELFF
TRBJ2-7 17 TRBV27 NA TGTGCCAGCAGTTTGGGTCAATTGTTTGACAGATCCTACGAGCAGTACTTC CASSLGQLFDRSYEQYF
TRBJ2-5 14 TRBV18 TRBD1 TGTGCCAGCTCGAAGGGACAGGGACGGGAGACCCAGTACTTC CASSKGQGRETQYF
TRBJ1-2 11 TRBV20-1 NA TGCAGTGCCGGGGGGGGGTTTGGCTACACCTTC CSAGGGFGYTF
TRBJ1-4 15 TRBV28 NA TGTGCCAGCAGTTCCGGTTCGGCCGGGAGTGAAAAACTGTTTTTT CASSSGSAGSEKLFF
TRBJ1-3 15 TRBV7-9 NA TGTGCCAGCAGCTTAATGGCGGCCTCTGGAGACACCATATATTTT CASSLMAASGDTIYF
TRBJ1-1 15 TRBV6-5 NA TGTGCCAGCAGTTACTCGATTGAGGCTGAACCTAAGACTTTCTTT CASSYSIEAEPKTFF
TRBJ2-1 17 TRBV18 TRBD2 TGTGCCAGCTCACTCTCGCCCGGGACTAGCGGGAACAATGAGCAGTTCTTC CASSLSPGTSGNNEQFF
TRBJ1-4 18 TRBV9 NA TGTGCCAGCAGCGTGGGACCGGGACTTACGGCAACTAATGAAAAACTGTTTTTT CASSVGPGLTATNEKLFF
TRBJ2-7 17 TRBV4-1 TRBD2 TGCGCCAGCAGCCAAGATGGAGCGGGAGAATTTGGCTACGAGCAGTACTTC CASSQDGAGEFGYEQYF
TRBJ2-5 15 TRBV9 TRBD2 TGTGCCAGCAGCGTCACTAGCGGGAGCTCGGAGACCCAGTACTTC CASSVTSGSSETQYF
TRBJ1-5 15 TRBV6-5 TRBD1 TGTGCCAGCAGTTTGGGACAGGGGTCGGGTCAGCCCCAGCATTTT CASSLGQGSGQPQHF
TRBJ2-7 16 TRBV7-2 TRBD2 TGTGCCAGCAGCCCGACTAGCGGGAGGACCCCCTACGAGCAGTACTTC CASSPTSGRTPYEQYF
TRBJ2-1 14 TRBV19 TRBD1 TGTGCCAATCCCACCCGAGGACAGGGCAATGAGCAGTTCTTC CANPTRGQGNEQFF
TRBJ2-7 12 TRBV5-1 NA TGCGCCAGCAGCGAGGACTTCGGCGAGCAGTACTTC CASSEDFGEQYF
TRBJ2-7 14 TRBV7-2 TRBD2 TGTGCCAGCACCCTGGGCGGGAGCTCCTACGAGCAGTACTTC CASTLGGSSYEQYF
TRBJ2-2 13 TRBV19 NA TGTGCCAGTAGTATTTCAGGGAACGGGGAGCTGTTTTTT CASSISGNGELFF
TRBJ1-4 15 TRBV5-4 NA TGTGCCAGCAGCCCCGGGGGTGGGTATAATGAAAAACTGTTTTTT CASSPGGGYNEKLFF
TRBJ1-2 12 TRBV7-2 NA TGTGCCAGCAGCTTCTCTAACTATGGCTACACCTTC CASSFSNYGYTF
TRBJ1-1 14 TRBV27 NA TGTGCCAGCAGTTTGGAGGGTATGAACACTGAAGCTTTCTTT CASSLEGMNTEAFF
TRBJ2-7 14 TRBV9 TRBD2 TGTGCCAGCAGCGTGACTAGCGGGGGGAGCGAGCAGTACTTC CASSVTSGGSEQYF
TRBJ2-1 14 TRBV5-6 TRBD2 TGTGCCAGCCTCCCGGGACTAGCGTCAAATGAGCAGTTCTTC CASLPGLASNEQFF
TRBJ1-2 17 TRBV19 NA TGTGCCAGTAGTCCAAAATCGGGGGGGCCCCTTGGCTATGGTTACACCTTC CASSPKSGGPLGYGYTF
TRBJ2-7 14 TRBV7-2 NA TGTGCCAGCACTGTCGGAGGGGGGGTGTACGAGCAGTACTTC CASTVGGGVYEQYF
TRBJ1-5 14 TRBV30 TRBD1 TGTGCCTGGAGTGCGGGACAGGGGCGTCAGCCCCAGCATTTT CAWSAGQGRQPQHF
TRBJ1-3 15 TRBV28 NA TGTGCCAGCAATAACCCGGCGGGGGCTGGAAACACCATATATTTT CASNNPAGAGNTIYF
TRBJ2-7 14 TRBV13 NA TGTGCCAGCAGGTCGGAGGGCAGCTCCTACGAGCAGTACTTC CASRSEGSSYEQYF